The rows below give T cell receptor beta chains drawn from one sample of a study of T cells expressing NK-cell markers. TCRdb processed the 5' RACE reads again and assigns one entry to each CDR3 protein, with no DNA. Its listing shows about 150,000 distinct CDR3 sequences. The sample comprised blood T cells: a sorted CD56 or NKG2C T cell subset, CD4+ or CD8+ T cells, or bulk PBMC T cells (not recorded which). The receptors come from a woman aged 50 to 60 in good health. CDR3s include the opening cysteine and the closing phenylalanine or tryptophan.

v_gene	j_gene	CDR3aa
TRBV5-6	TRBJ2-2	CASSITNTGELFF
TRBV3-1	TRBJ2-7	CASSQEAGAHDEQYF
TRBV7-3	TRBJ2-6	CASSFTGQGLSGANVLTF
TRBV6-6	TRBJ2-2	CASSTLVSSGSNGELFF
TRBV20-1	TRBJ2-1	CSASRGQGVGNEQFF
TRBV2	TRBJ2-5	CASTTGLAETQYF
TRBV7-8	TRBJ2-3	CASRKLPSGRADTQYF
TRBV24-1	TRBJ1-1	CATSAPGGTEAFF
TRBV29-1	TRBJ2-3	CSVRTSGPTDTQYF
TRBV3-1	TRBJ2-7	CASSRTSGTYEQYF
TRBV6-6	TRBJ2-5	CASSYFQRESPGDQYF
TRBV4-1	TRBJ2-1	CASSLEGLADSYNEQFF
TRBV12-3/TRBV12-4	TRBJ1-2	CASSGGYGYTF
TRBV10-3	TRBJ2-1	CAISESGVLVQFF
TRBV3-1	TRBJ1-5	CASSQGPGRAVRPQHF
TRBV12-3/TRBV12-4	TRBJ1-6	CASSFDRRGPLHF
TRBV6-6	TRBJ2-7	CASSWDSSYEQYF
TRBV11-2	TRBJ2-4	CASSARDGQNIQYF
TRBV27	TRBJ2-7	CASGLSLDSPYEQYF
TRBV29-1	TRBJ2-2	CSVVGQGGGELFF
TRBV10-2	TRBJ2-1	CATTSGSDNEQFF
TRBV4-1	TRBJ1-1	CASSQGVSENTEAFF
TRBV7-2	TRBJ2-1	CASSPEGTRANEQFF
TRBV7-9	TRBJ2-5	CASSFGSDIQETQYF